This TCR beta chain was found in a study of regulatory T cells in long-lasting Graves disease. Study-wide points: Repertoires from persistent disease leaned toward TRBV28, TRBJ1-2 and TRBJ2-5. Persistent cases of Graves' showed reduced TCR diversity relative to newly diagnosed patients.

This clonotype appeared many times. Its specificity is unknown. With iRepertoire HTBI primers and Arm-PCR of CDR3 regions, TCR beta libraries were built. Authors' analysis steps: The identification of about 66 TRBV and 14 to 15 TRBJ segments was made across samples. Each CDR3 protein gets one entry after TCRdb re-called the multiplex PCR reads with MiXCR. None of the V and J calls come from the authors' own analysis; TCRdb made them. The sample lists a few hundred thousand distinct CDR3 sequences; about a quarter were seen once. Time point reported: persistent/refractory GD, antithyroid drugs over 5 years with positive TRAb. Following extraction of RNA from PBMCs, that RNA was used to make the TCR library. A peripheral blood sample, 8.5 to 9 milliliters in volume, was drawn into EDTA tubes. The V end was cut by 3 bases, the J end by 1 base, with 9 bases between. CDR3 length equals 14 residues.

This clonotype was obtained from a female donor with Graves disease. The chain employs TRBV12-3 or TRBV12-4 and TRBJ1-1; D is unclear. The specimen comprised peripheral blood mononuclear cells (PBMCs), sampled when the disease was refractory, from a patient treated with antithyroid drugs. The CDR3 DNA follows: TGTGCCAGCAGTTTTAATACAGCGAACACTGAAGCTTTCTTT. As protein: CASSFNTANTEAFF.